Detailed here is one T cell receptor beta chain. Sequencing of TCR beta was performed on blood CD8+ T cells and on blood CD4+ T cells. Negative isolation yielded CD8+ and CD4+ T cells; FACS enriched TEMRA cells. The data were taken from a study of CD8 T cells in Susac syndrome. With random hexamers, reverse transcription was performed on about 0.5 to 1 ug of RNA. TCRdb redid the calling of the immunoSEQ multiplex PCR reads with MiXCR, one entry per CDR3 protein. The sample yields 140,000 to 150,000 distinct CDR3 sequences, 85% to 95% seen once. Germline CDR1 and CDR2: DFQATT and SNEGSKA (reference sequence). Trimming pared 5 bases from V and 2 bases from J, leaving 13 bases between. CDR3 length: 14 residues.

The receptor was derived from a human donor with multiple sclerosis. The sequencing sample was made of CD4+ T cells from PBMCs. J is TRBJ1-3 and V is TRBV20-1, with D perhaps matching TRBD1 (5 bases). The CDR3 loop is CSARGWGTGNTIYF. The DNA of the CDR3 is TGCAGTGCTCGGGGTTGGGGCACTGGAAACACCATATATTTT.